This record covers a single T cell receptor beta chain. The antigen is unknown. The V end lost 4 bases, the J end lost 7 bases, and 13 bases lay between the germline ends. This CDR3 is built from 12 residues. The germline V gene encodes CDR1 DFQATT and CDR2 SNEGSKA (reference sequence). This specimen comes from a study of tumor and adjacent non-tumor tissue in lung cancer. Study conclusions and caveats: Tumor tissue had significantly higher TCR diversity than normal lung.

A modified ARM-PCR protocol with three rounds of nested PCR amplified TCRbeta. TCRdb reprocessed the multiplex PCR reads with MiXCR, giving one entry per CDR3 protein. The table has approximately 110,000 distinct CDR3 sequences, about 75% seen once. No cell sorting was done before RNA was extracted from the tissue. Newly diagnosed lung cancer patients had thoracic surgery in China, August–late 2014, without prior chemotherapy. This clonotype was sampled from a woman aged 60-70 years with non-small cell lung cancer. The rearrangement uses TRBV20-1 and TRBJ1-1, with no clear D. The sequenced sample consisted of lung tumor tissue. The CDR3 coding sequence is TGCAGTGCTATATTCAACGGCTATGAAGCTTTCTTT. Its translation: CSAIFNGYEAFF.